The 8 T cell receptor beta chains listed next were all sequenced from one sample in a study of T cell responses to AZD1222 COVID-19 vaccine (dated by TCRdb to 2020 to 2023). The protocol used for the library was the immunoSEQ multiplex PCR assay. This immuneACCESS table, as held by TCRdb, lists in-frame sequences with V and J called but not all clones. Of the missing ones, under half trace to an unresolved V gene in checked studies; the others have no known cause. This sample gives about 120,000 clones in total; over 75% of them show up just once. The top ten constitute 7.5% of the sample. The sample's time point label is to be understood as: baseline before first vaccination. The source material was peripheral blood, sampled on day 0 of AZD1222 vaccination. The receptors shown here come from an adult in good health.

J is TRBJ2-1 and V is TRBV11-3; D possibly uses TRBD1 or TRBD2 (5 bases each). V was cut by 7 bases and J by 0 bases, with 13 bases left in between. The CDR3 totals 15 residues. Germline assignment: CDR1 SGHNT and CDR2 YENEEA. DNA of the CDR3: TGTGCCAGCACCTCGGGGCCCGGCTCCTACAATGAGCAGTTCTTC. Its translation is CASTSGPGSYNEQFF.

The chain recombines TRBV19 with TRBJ1-2; perhaps TRBD1 as D (5 bases). The germline CDR1 and CDR2 sequences are LNHDA and SQIVND (reference sequence). The CDR3 is made up of 14 amino acids. The V end was cut by 5 bases, the J end by 8 bases, with 18 bases between. The CDR3: CASSGRDPGGGYTF. CDR3 nucleotide sequence: TGTGCCAGTAGTGGCCGGGACCCCGGAGGAGGCTACACCTTC. The variable domain in full, with the rest retrieved from reference TRBV19 and TRBJ1-2, is DGGITQSPKYLFRKEGQNVTLSCEQNLNHDAMYWYRQDPGQGLRLIYYSQIVNDFQKGDIAEGYSVSREKKESFPLTVTSAQKNPTAFYLCASSGRDPGGGYTFGSGTRLTVV.

The genes are TRBV28 and TRBJ1-2; TRBD1 matches at 8 bases. This CDR3 comprises 18 residues. V gave up 5 bases and J gave up 7 bases; unmatched junction bases: 21. Germline CDR1 MDHEN, CDR2 SYDVKM. The CDR3 sequence: CASSLWTSGDRGRGGYTF. For the CDR3, the DNA is TGTGCCAGCAGTCTTTGGACTTCGGGTGACAGGGGAAGAGGTGGCTACACCTTC.

V and J are TRBV27 and TRBJ1-5; D remains unclear. The CDR3 spans 17 residues. Germline loops: CDR1 MNHEY, CDR2 SMNVEV (reference sequence). Trimming left V 3 bases short and J 3 bases short, with 18 bases between. CDR3: CASSFLSFGSINQPQHF. The CDR3 coding sequence is TGTGCCAGCAGTTTCCTGTCATTCGGGAGTATCAATCAGCCCCAGCATTTT.

This clone has more than one count but fewer than ten. The gene calls are TRBV5-1 and TRBJ1-4; D possibly corresponds to TRBD1 (5 bases). The ends were cut back, 6 bases at V and 6 bases at J, with 18 bases in the middle. CDR1 is SGHRS, CDR2 YFSETQ, per germline. This CDR3 contains 15 residues. DNA for the CDR3: TGCGCCAGCATGCTCGACGGGGGTGGACATGAAAAACTGTTTTTT. Encoded protein: CASMLDGGGHEKLFF.

The chain joins TRBV10-2 to TRBJ1-2, with a possible D match to TRBD1 (5 bases). Germline-derived CDR1 and CDR2 are WSHSY and SAAADI. Trimming removed 8 bases at V and 7 bases at J, with 11 bases between. The CDR3 has 11 amino acids. The CDR3 coding sequence is TGCGCCAGCGAACAGGTCGGTGGCTACACCTTC. Translating it yields CASEQVGGYTF.

This chain links TRBV27 with TRBJ1-2; TRBD1 aligns across 9 bases. The CDR3 consists of 17 residues. The junction had 13 bases not matched to a gene; V was cut back by 0 bases and J by 8 bases. The germline CDR1 and CDR2 sequences are MNHEY and SMNVEV (reference sequence). CDR3 coding DNA: TGTGCCAGCAGTTTATCCCAGGGACAGGGATTATTTGGGGGCTACACCTTC. It encodes CASSLSQGQGLFGGYTF.

This clone was detected a few times. This chain joins TRBV1 and TRBJ1-3; TRBD1, the table's D call, lacks a check against the DNA. TRBV1 is flagged as a pseudogene. This CDR3 contains 20 residues. The CDR3 bases are TGCACCAGCAGCCCGAAGGGGTGGGTGAACATCCGACCCCCTGGAAACACCATATATTTT. Residues: CTSSPKGWVNIRPPGNTIYF.